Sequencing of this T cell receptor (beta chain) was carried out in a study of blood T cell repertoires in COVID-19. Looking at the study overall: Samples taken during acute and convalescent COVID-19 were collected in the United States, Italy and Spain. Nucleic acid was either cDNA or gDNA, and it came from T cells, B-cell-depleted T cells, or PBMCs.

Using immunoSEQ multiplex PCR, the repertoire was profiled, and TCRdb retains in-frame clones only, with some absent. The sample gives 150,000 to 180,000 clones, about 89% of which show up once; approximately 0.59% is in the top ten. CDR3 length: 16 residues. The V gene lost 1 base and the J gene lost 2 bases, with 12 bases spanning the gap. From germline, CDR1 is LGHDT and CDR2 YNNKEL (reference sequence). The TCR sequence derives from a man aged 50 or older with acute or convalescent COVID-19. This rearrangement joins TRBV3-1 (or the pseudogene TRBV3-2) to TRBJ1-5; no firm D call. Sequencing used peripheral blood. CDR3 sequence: CASSQGFSEGNQPQHF. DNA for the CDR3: TGTGCCAGCAGCCAAGGTTTCTCGGAGGGCAATCAGCCCCAGCATTTT.